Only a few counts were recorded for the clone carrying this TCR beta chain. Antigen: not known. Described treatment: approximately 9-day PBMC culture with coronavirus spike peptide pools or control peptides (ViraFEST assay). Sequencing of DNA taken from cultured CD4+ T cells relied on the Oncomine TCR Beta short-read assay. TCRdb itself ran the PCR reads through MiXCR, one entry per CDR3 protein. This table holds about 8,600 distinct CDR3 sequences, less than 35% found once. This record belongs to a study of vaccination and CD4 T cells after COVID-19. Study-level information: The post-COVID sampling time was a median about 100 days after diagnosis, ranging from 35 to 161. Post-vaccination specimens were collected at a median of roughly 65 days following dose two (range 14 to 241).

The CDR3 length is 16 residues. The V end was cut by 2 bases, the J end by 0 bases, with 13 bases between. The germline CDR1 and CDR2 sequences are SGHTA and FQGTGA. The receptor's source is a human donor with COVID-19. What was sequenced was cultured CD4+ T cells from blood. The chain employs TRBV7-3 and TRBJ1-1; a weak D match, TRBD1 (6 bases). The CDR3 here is CASSLEGGAMNTEAFF. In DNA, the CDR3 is TGTGCCAGCAGCTTAGAGGGGGGGGCCATGAACACTGAAGCTTTCTTT.